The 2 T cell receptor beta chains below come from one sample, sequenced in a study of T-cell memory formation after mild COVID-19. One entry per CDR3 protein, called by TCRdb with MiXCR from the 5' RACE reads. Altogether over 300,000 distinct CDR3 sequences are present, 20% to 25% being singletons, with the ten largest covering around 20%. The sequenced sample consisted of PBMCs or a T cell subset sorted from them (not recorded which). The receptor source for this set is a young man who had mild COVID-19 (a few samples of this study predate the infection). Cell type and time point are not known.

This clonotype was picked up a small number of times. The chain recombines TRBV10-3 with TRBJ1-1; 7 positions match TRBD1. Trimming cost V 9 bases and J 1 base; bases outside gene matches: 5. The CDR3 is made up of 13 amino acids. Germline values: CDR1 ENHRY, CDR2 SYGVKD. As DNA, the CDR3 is TGTGCCATAGGGGGCAGATCGAACACTGAAGCTTTCTTT. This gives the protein CAIGGRSNTEAFF.

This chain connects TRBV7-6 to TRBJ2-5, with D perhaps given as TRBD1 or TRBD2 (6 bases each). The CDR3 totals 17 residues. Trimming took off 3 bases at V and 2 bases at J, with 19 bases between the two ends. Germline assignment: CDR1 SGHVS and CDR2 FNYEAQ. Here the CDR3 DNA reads TGTGCCAGCAGCTTGGAGAGGGGGGCCTTAGGACAAGAGACCCAGTACTTC. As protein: CASSLERGALGQETQYF.